Below, 24 T cell receptor beta chains from the same sample are listed, as sequenced in a study of T cell repertoires in cytomegalovirus infection. These receptors' antigens are unknown. TCRdb analysed the reads with MiXCR anew, one entry per CDR3 protein. Among about 480,000 distinct CDR3 sequences listed, about 33% were seen once. Sequencing was performed on cultured PBMCs, taken from culture after CMV antigen stimulation. Source of these receptors: a human donor in good health (CMV status not recorded). Some clones in this sample may be carry-over from other donors' samples.

V gene TRBV7-2 combines with J gene TRBJ2-3; 11 bases are a match to TRBD2. Per the germline V gene, CDR1 is SGHTA and CDR2 is FQGNSA. J was trimmed by 4 bases and V by 5 bases; bases with no gene match: 8. The CDR3 spans 16 residues. This chain's CDR3 is CASSPQPGLAADTQYF. The CDR3 bases are TGTGCCAGCAGCCCCCAGCCGGGACTAGCGGCAGATACGCAGTATTTT.

This clonotype was picked up many times. V usage is TRBV7-6 and J usage is TRBJ2-7; D gene unclear. The V gene lost 3 bases and the J gene lost 0 bases, with 6 bases spanning the gap. This CDR3 is built from 13 residues. The germline CDR1 and CDR2 sequences are SGHVS and FNYEAQ. CDR3 protein: CASSFHSSYEQYF. CDR3 coding DNA: TGTGCCAGCAGCTTCCACAGCTCCTACGAGCAGTACTTC.

The chain has TRBV9 and TRBJ2-1; weak D call: TRBD2 (6 bases). The V end was cut by 4 bases, the J end by 4 bases, with 24 bases between. CDR1 SGDLS and CDR2 YYNGEE come from the germline V gene. This CDR3 contains 18 residues. CDR3 nucleotides: TGTGCCAGCAGCCCCCGAGCCCCCTTGAGTAGCGGTTACAATGAGCAGTTCTTC. This codes for CASSPRAPLSSGYNEQFF.

The rearrangement links TRBV7-2 to TRBJ2-3; possible D gene TRBD2, 6 bases. Germline values: CDR1 SGHTA, CDR2 FQGNSA. This CDR3 region has 15 residues. The V gene lost 5 bases and the J gene lost 5 bases, with 17 bases spanning the gap. The CDR3 bases are TGTGCCAGCAGCGGGACGGGCGGGACGGGAGATACGCAGTATTTT. Its translation: CASSGTGGTGDTQYF.

The CDR3 protein is CASSQESWGLQETQYF. CDR3 coding DNA: TGCGCCAGCAGCCAAGAATCCTGGGGACTCCAAGAGACCCAGTACTTC. The chain combines TRBV4-3 with TRBJ2-5; possible D gene TRBD2, 6 bases. This CDR3 comprises 16 residues. V shed 0 bases and J shed 1 base, with 12 bases lying between them. Germline V gene data show CDR1 as LGHNA and CDR2 as YSLEER.

This clonotype was seen many times. The V gene is TRBV2, the J gene TRBJ2-3, with 8 bases lining up with TRBD2. V trimming: 4 bases; J trimming: 1 base; junction bases outside the gene matches: 4. Germline CDR1 SNHLY, CDR2 FYNNEI. The CDR3 contains 15 residues. DNA of the CDR3: TGTGCCAGCAGTGGGCGGGGGGCCGGCACAGATACGCAGTATTTT. It codes for CASSGRGAGTDTQYF.

The chain couples TRBV20-1 to TRBJ1-5; tentatively, D is TRBD1 (6 bases). Germline loops: CDR1 DFQATT, CDR2 SNEGSKA (reference sequence). Trimming removed 3 bases from V and 4 bases from J, with 16 bases in between. The CDR3 covers 15 residues. The CDR3 loop is CSARSTGQLNQPQHF. The CDR3 DNA sequence: TGCAGTGCTAGGTCCACAGGGCAGTTAAATCAGCCCCAGCATTTT.

Written as DNA, the CDR3 is TGTGCCAGCAGCCCCGACAGGGGAGGTATCAATCAGCCCCAGCATTTT. Encoded protein: CASSPDRGGINQPQHF. V is TRBV7-2 and J is TRBJ1-5; 8 bases align to TRBD1. V trimming: 5 bases; J trimming: 3 bases; junction bases outside the gene matches: 9. This CDR3 contains 16 residues. Germline V gene data show CDR1 as SGHTA and CDR2 as FQGNSA.

V usage is TRBV19 and J usage is TRBJ2-3, with 10 bases matching TRBD2. The CDR3 is 16 residues long. Germline V gives CDR1 LNHDA, CDR2 SQIVND (reference sequence). The V segment lost 9 bases and the J segment 6 bases; nucleotides outside the gene matches: 15. The CDR3 DNA reads TGTGCCAGCACCCTATCTAGCGGGAGTGTCCCGGATACGCAGTATTTT. Amino acids: CASTLSSGSVPDTQYF.

The chain employs TRBV7-3 and TRBJ2-3; 8 bases fit TRBD1. V was pared by 4 bases and J by 9 bases, with 6 bases of the junction left unmatched. The germline V gene has CDR1 SGHTA and CDR2 FQGTGA. The CDR3 has 13 amino acids. This chain's CDR3 is CASSSAGQGTQYF. In DNA form, the CDR3 reads TGTGCCAGCAGCTCAGCTGGACAGGGAACGCAGTATTTT.

This chain uses TRBV5-1 with TRBJ2-3, with 13 bases fitting TRBD2. This CDR3 contains 17 residues. V was pared by 6 bases and J by 5 bases, with 12 bases of the junction left unmatched. CDR1 and CDR2 from the germline V gene are SGHRS and YFSETQ. CDR3 protein: CASTRTSGSMGGDTQYF. The DNA of the CDR3 is TGCGCCAGCACCCGGACTAGCGGGAGTATGGGTGGAGATACGCAGTATTTT. Full variable domain (missing parts from reference TRBV5-1 and TRBJ2-3): KAGVTQTPRYLIKTRGQQVTLSCSPISGHRSVSWYQQTPGQGLQFLFEYFSETQRNKGNFPGRFSGRQFSNSRSEMNVSTLELGDSALYLCASTRTSGSMGGDTQYFGPGTRLTVL.

This clonotype has a count of ten or more. The genes are TRBV7-8 and TRBJ2-5; 10 bases match TRBD2. In germline, CDR1 is SGHVS, CDR2 FQNEAQ. This CDR3 has 15 residues. V shed 3 bases and J 5 bases; nucleotides not matched to a gene: 6. The DNA of the CDR3 is TGTGCCAGCAGCTTGCTAGCGGGAGCCTGGGAGACCCAGTACTTC. It yields the protein CASSLLAGAWETQYF. The entire variable domain, with the rest obtained from reference TRBV7-8 and TRBJ2-5, is as follows: GAGVSQSPRYKVAKRGQDVALRCDPISGHVSLFWYQQALGQGPEFLTYFQNEAQLDKSGLPSDRFFAERPEGSVSTLKIQRTQQEDSAVYLCASSLLAGAWETQYFGPGTRLLVL.

This chain joins TRBV5-1 and TRBJ2-1; 7 bases align to TRBD2. The CDR3 consists of 12 residues. Germline V lookup: CDR1 SGHRS, CDR2 YFSETQ. The V and J ends lost 4 bases and 9 bases, in that order; junction bases with no gene match: 4. The CDR3 loop reads CASSLWEGEQFF. The CDR3 nucleotides read TGCGCCAGCAGCCTCTGGGAGGGTGAGCAGTTCTTC.

This clonotype was seen more than once but under ten times. The chain combines TRBV20-1 with TRBJ2-3; D is perhaps TRBD1 or TRBD2 (5 bases each). V dropped 0 bases and J dropped 5 bases, with 12 bases sitting between them. CDR3 length equals 14 residues. Looked up from germline, CDR1 is DFQATT and CDR2 is SNEGSKA (reference sequence). CDR3 sequence (DNA): TGCAGTGCTAGAGATGAGGCAGGGAGAGATACGCAGTATTTT. Its protein is CSARDEAGRDTQYF.

This clonotype appeared a few times. The rearrangement joins TRBV28 to TRBJ2-5, with TRBD1 identical over 11 bases. The junction had 16 bases not matched to a gene; V was cut back by 4 bases and J by 9 bases. The CDR3 extends over 17 amino acids. CDR1 is MDHEN and CDR2 is SYDVKM in the germline V gene. The CDR3 DNA reads TGTGCCAGCAGTTATGGACAGGGGGCGATCGGGTCCGAGGCCCAGTACTTC. This gives the protein CASSYGQGAIGSEAQYF.

The chain joins TRBV4-1 to TRBJ1-6; 8 nucleotides match TRBD1. Germline CDR1 reads MGHRA; CDR2 reads YSYEKL. V lost 3 bases to trimming and J lost 4 bases; unmatched junction nucleotides: 5. The CDR3 runs to 16 residues. The CDR3 DNA reads TGCGCCAGCAGCCAGGACAGGGCCCTTTATAATTCACCCCTCCACTTT. Its protein product is CASSQDRALYNSPLHF.

The chain recombines TRBV27 with TRBJ2-3, with 8 bases that match TRBD2. V lost 6 bases and J lost 4; bases outside the gene matches: 12. Germline CDR1 MNHEY, CDR2 SMNVEV (reference sequence). The CDR3 is 16 residues long. The CDR3: CASSPGGGVLADTQYF. The CDR3 coding sequence is TGTGCCAGCAGCCCCGGGGGGGGGGTTCTGGCAGATACGCAGTATTTT.

This clonotype showed up just a few times. The rearrangement joins TRBV19 to TRBJ1-1; 7 nucleotides agree with TRBD1. The germline V gene encodes CDR1 LNHDA and CDR2 SQIVND (reference sequence). This CDR3 region has 15 residues. After removal of 4 bases from V and 11 bases from J, the junction contained 16 bases not matched to a gene. CDR3 in amino acids: CASSTPMTGREVAFF. CDR3 bases: TGTGCCAGTAGTACACCGATGACAGGGCGCGAAGTGGCTTTCTTT.

This clonotype has only a few counts. V usage is TRBV6-2 or TRBV6-3 and J usage is TRBJ2-1; D gene ambiguous. The CDR3 totals 11 residues. The V gene lost 8 bases and the J gene lost 11 bases, with 13 bases spanning the gap. Germline assignment: CDR1 MNHEY and CDR2 SVGEGT. CDR3 sequence (DNA): TGTGCCAGCTCCGACCGTATCCAGCAGTTCTTC. Its protein product is CASSDRIQQFF.

This clonotype appeared a few times. The chain couples TRBV7-6 to TRBJ2-1; 10 bases are shared with TRBD1. V lost 5 bases and J lost 2; bases outside the gene matches: 6. The CDR3 sequence is 16 residues long. The germline V gene encodes CDR1 SGHVS and CDR2 FNYEAQ. The CDR3 DNA reads as TGTGCCAGCAGCGATGGGACAGGGGCTCCCTACAATGAGCAGTTCTTC. Translation gives CASSDGTGAPYNEQFF.

A single count supports this clonotype. The genes are TRBV7-6 and TRBJ2-7; the match to TRBD2 covers 10 bases. This CDR3 region has 17 residues. The germline V gene has CDR1 SGHVS and CDR2 FNYEAQ. V trimming: 2 bases; J trimming: 0 bases; junction bases outside the gene matches: 7. CDR3 protein: CASSLTAGGVPSYEQYF. As DNA, the CDR3 is TGTGCCAGCAGCTTAACAGCGGGAGGGGTCCCCTCCTACGAGCAGTACTTC.

At least ten counts were recorded for this clonotype. The chain employs TRBV28 and TRBJ2-1; D perhaps matches TRBD2 (6 bases). The germline gives CDR1 MDHEN, CDR2 SYDVKM. Trimming took 7 bases from V and 5 from J, leaving 12 bases between them. The CDR3 sequence is 13 residues long. CDR3 residues: CASNPGANNEQFF. Written as DNA, the CDR3 is TGTGCCAGCAATCCGGGAGCCAACAATGAGCAGTTCTTC.

The V call is TRBV20-1, the J call TRBJ1-1; D is perhaps TRBD1 (6 bases). The V end was cut by 2 bases, the J end by 1 base, with 8 bases between. The germline V gene has CDR1 DFQATT and CDR2 SNEGSKA (reference sequence). The CDR3 length is 13 residues. CDR3 sequence reads: CSARSDRNTEAFF. The CDR3 nucleotides are TGCAGTGCTAGATCGGACAGGAACACTGAAGCTTTCTTT.

This clonotype was detected many times. This sequence joins TRBV7-2 and TRBJ2-3; 8 nucleotides match TRBD2. V lost 1 base to trimming and J lost 5 bases; unmatched junction nucleotides: 5. The germline V gene encodes CDR1 SGHTA and CDR2 FQGNSA. The CDR3 length is 15 residues. CDR3 DNA sequence: TGTGCCAGCAGCTTAGAAGCGGGAGCGGGAGATACGCAGTATTTT. As protein: CASSLEAGAGDTQYF. Full variable domain (missing parts from reference TRBV7-2 and TRBJ2-3): GAGVSQSPSNKVTEKGKDVELRCDPISGHTALYWYRQSLGQGLEFLIYFQGNSAPDKSGLPSDRFSAERTGGSVSTLTIQRTQQEDSAVYLCASSLEAGAGDTQYFGPGTRLTVL.